The 13 T cell receptor beta chains below all came from one sample that was sequenced in a study of OX40 agonist ivuxolimab in advanced cancers. Data came from immunoSEQ multiplex PCR; TCRdb stores just in-frame clones and leaves some out. This sample has 60,000 to 100,000 clones, with approximately 80% found just once. The sequences come from CD4+ or CD8+ T cells sorted from blood, collected in a trial of the OX40 agonist ivuxolimab. These receptor sequences come from an adult with an advanced solid tumor such as melanoma, head and neck, liver or kidney cancer.

This sequence joins TRBV7-2 and TRBJ1-5; no clear D. Germline CDR1 is SGHTA and CDR2 is FQGNSA. CDR3 length: 15 amino acids. V dropped 4 bases and J dropped 2 bases, with 12 bases sitting between them. The CDR3 reads CASSSMTGGNQPQHF. CDR3 nucleotide sequence: TGTGCCAGCAGCTCCATGACGGGTGGCAATCAGCCCCAGCATTTT.

The rearrangement uses TRBV4-1 and TRBJ2-5; no definite D call. Trimming removed 0 bases from V and 4 bases from J, with 9 bases in between. Germline V gene data show CDR1 as MGHRA and CDR2 as YSYEKL. The CDR3 has 14 amino acids. For the CDR3, the DNA is TGCGCCAGCAGCCAAGAAGAGATAGCAGAGACCCAGTACTTC. As protein: CASSQEEIAETQYF.

The chain couples TRBV6-6 to TRBJ2-7; D is tentatively TRBD1 or TRBD2 (6 bases each). The V end lost 4 bases, the J end lost 5 bases, and 18 bases lay between the germline ends. Looked up from germline, CDR1 is MNHNY and CDR2 is SVGAGI (reference sequence). There are 15 residues in the CDR3. This CDR3 is CASSFAGSRGNEQYF. As DNA, the CDR3 is TGTGCCAGCAGTTTCGCCGGGAGTAGGGGGAACGAGCAGTACTTC.

This rearrangement joins TRBV10-3 to TRBJ2-1, with TRBD1 identical over 7 bases. V shed 0 bases and J 1 base; nucleotides not matched to a gene: 3. Germline lookup yields CDR1 ENHRY and CDR2 SYGVKD. The CDR3 runs 16 residues. Here the CDR3 reads CAISESTGWSYNEQFF. The CDR3 coding sequence is TGTGCCATCAGTGAGTCGACAGGGTGGTCCTACAATGAGCAGTTCTTC.

The table lists this clone with a count of one. This CDR3 reads CASSLGRSNTEAFF. CDR3 sequence (DNA): TGCGCCAGCAGCCTGGGCAGATCGAACACTGAAGCTTTCTTT. The chain has TRBV4-3 and TRBJ1-1; unclear D gene. Trimming removed 4 bases from V and 1 base from J, with 10 bases in between. The germline V gene has CDR1 LGHNA and CDR2 YSLEER. The CDR3 has 14 residues.

The CDR3 coding sequence is TGTGCCAGCAGTCCGGGGACGGAGCCCTACGAGCAGTACTTC. This codes for CASSPGTEPYEQYF. V and J are TRBV28 and TRBJ2-7; D possibly uses TRBD1 or TRBD2 (5 bases each). Germline values: CDR1 MDHEN, CDR2 SYDVKM. The CDR3 loop spans 14 amino acids. V dropped 5 bases and J dropped 2 bases, with 13 bases sitting between them.

The CDR3 loop reads CASRASGSSYEQYF. Written as DNA, the CDR3 is TGTGCCAGCAGGGCTAGCGGGAGTTCCTACGAGCAGTACTTC. This sequence joins TRBV2 and TRBJ2-7; TRBD2 matches 10 bases. This CDR3 region has 14 residues. CDR1 and CDR2 from the germline V gene are SNHLY and FYNNEI. V shed 6 bases, J shed 1 base, and the junction held 3 bases outside the gene matches.

The V gene is TRBV2, the J gene TRBJ1-3, with a weak D call TRBD1 (5 bases). There are 14 residues in the CDR3. Germline assignment: CDR1 SNHLY and CDR2 FYNNEI. The V end lost 8 bases, the J end lost 0 bases, and 11 bases lay between the germline ends. The CDR3 nucleotides are TGTGCCAGCGGGGGGTCGGGCTCTGGAAACACCATATATTTT. It encodes CASGGSGSGNTIYF.

This clone was detected once. The chain couples TRBV10-2 to TRBJ2-7; 8 bases fit TRBD1. V dropped 7 bases and J dropped 2; count of bases not matched to a gene: 10. The CDR3 totals 15 residues. Germline assignment: CDR1 WSHSY and CDR2 SAAADI. The CDR3 sequence is CASTSTGGPPYEQYF. DNA of the CDR3: TGCGCCAGCACGAGTACAGGGGGACCCCCCTACGAGCAGTACTTC.

The chain joins TRBV19 to TRBJ1-2; TRBD1 matches 7 bases. Germline CDR1 reads LNHDA; CDR2 reads SQIVND (reference sequence). Trimming removed 10 bases from V and 4 bases from J; junction bases left unmatched: 18. The CDR3 runs to 16 residues. CDR3 DNA: TGTGCCACCGCGTATCGGGGGAGCGACAGGGCCTATGGCTACACCTTC. Translated: CATAYRGSDRAYGYTF.

This chain links TRBV6-5 with TRBJ2-2, with 7 bases aligning to TRBD1. This CDR3 comprises 14 residues. CDR1 is MNHEY and CDR2 is SVGAGI in the germline V gene. V lost 7 bases to trimming and J lost 4 bases; unmatched junction nucleotides: 6. Here the CDR3 DNA reads TGTGCCAGCAACCTACAGGGGCGCACCGGGGAGCTGTTTTTT. Amino acids: CASNLQGRTGELFF.

This sequence joins TRBV29-1 and TRBJ2-3; D uncertain. Germline CDR1 is SQVTM and CDR2 is ANQGSEA. Trimming stripped 3 bases from V and 1 base from J, with 5 bases between. This CDR3 has 12 amino acids. The CDR3 DNA sequence: TGCAGCGTTGACCGGGGCACAGATACGCAGTATTTT. This translates into CSVDRGTDTQYF.

The chain has TRBV18 and TRBJ1-3; the D is unclear. The CDR3 is 12 residues long. From germline, CDR1 is KGHSH and CDR2 LQKENI. Trimming stripped 6 bases from V and 8 bases from J, with 11 bases between. CDR3 nucleotides: TGTGCCAGCTCTCCGCTCGGGGACACCATATATTTT. Translation gives CASSPLGDTIYF.